What follows is one TCR beta chain and its context. Its antigen is undetermined. Additional DNA sequences in this sample encode the identical CDR3. CDR3 size: 14 residues. Germline V gene sequence: CDR1 SGHTA, CDR2 FQGNSA. The V segment lost 1 base and the J segment 5 bases; nucleotides outside the gene matches: 3. Since all of the isolated RNA was reverse transcribed, expressed TCRB transcripts were what got sequenced. Libraries were prepared by immunoSEQ multiplex PCR; TCRdb keeps only in-frame clonotypes and omits some of them. The data show 150,000 to 190,000 clones, under 9.5% seen once. These data originate in a study of beta chain features in type 1 diabetes. Broader study findings: Shorter templates might be favored by PCR, and equally so in patients and in controls. Moderate yet significant TCRB CDR3 shortening was seen in Type 1 diabetes patients in all four CD4+ subsets. An over-representation of cells with high TCR expression could result from cDNA sequencing. For TCRB rearrangement, an influence of HLA type remained unresolved here.

The TCR comes from a young man in good health. Material: central memory CD4+ T cells from blood. The chain is built from TRBV7-2 and TRBJ2-3, with 7 bases fitting TRBD1. CDR3 region: CASSLVRGLDTQYF. CDR3 coding DNA: TGTGCCAGCAGCTTAGTCAGGGGGTTAGATACGCAGTATTTT.